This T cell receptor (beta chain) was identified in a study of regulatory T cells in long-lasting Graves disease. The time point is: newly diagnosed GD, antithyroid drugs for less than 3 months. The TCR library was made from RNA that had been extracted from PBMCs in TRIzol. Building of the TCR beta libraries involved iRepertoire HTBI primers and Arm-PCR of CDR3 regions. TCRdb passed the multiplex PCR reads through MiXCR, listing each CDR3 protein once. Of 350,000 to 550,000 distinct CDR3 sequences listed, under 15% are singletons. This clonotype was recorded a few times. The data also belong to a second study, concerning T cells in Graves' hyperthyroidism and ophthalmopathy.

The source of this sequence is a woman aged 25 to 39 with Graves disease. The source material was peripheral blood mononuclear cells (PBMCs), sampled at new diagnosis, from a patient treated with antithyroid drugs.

Here the CDR3 reads CASSQVMLTSGSRYEQYF. CDR3 bases: TGCGCCAGCAGCCAAGTAATGCTAACTAGCGGGAGTCGGTACGAGCAGTACTTC. The J gene is TRBJ2-7, the V gene TRBV4-1; 11 nucleotides match TRBD2. CDR1 and CDR2 from the germline V gene are MGHRA and YSYEKL. Germline trimming cut 1 base from V and 4 bases from J; bases unmatched to any gene: 12. The length of the CDR3 is 18 residues.